This record concerns one T cell receptor beta chain sequence. The target of this receptor is not known. Base quality data are lacking; no much larger clone is found one base away. The cohort comprised more than 550 healthy bone marrow donors. At the time of sampling, every cohort member was nominally healthy, though immune exposures that went unrecorded were likely present. Of the 600 or so cohort members, around 290 had a positive CMV serostatus and 352 had a negative one, while no CMV serostatus was recorded for the donor. Each donor provided a peripheral blood sample, and peripheral blood mononuclear cells were used for TCR beta sequencing. Genomic DNA was extracted from the blood cell samples with the Qiagen DNeasy Blood Extraction Kit. The data are from a study of cytomegalovirus exposure and HLA in healthy donors (dated by TCRdb to the late 2010s). For the wider study: In an earlier analysis of 587 of the donors, 250 to 300 Gb of sequence data and 120 million or so unique TCR beta sequences from 180 million or so T cells were reported. About 300 gigabases of sequencing data and approximately 84 million unique TCR sequences were included in an early release covering roughly 600 HLA-typed donors. Of the 350 to 400 genotyped donors, over 70% fell in the genetic ancestry cluster associated with self-reported Caucasian donors. The study aimed to test whether cataloging public T cell receptors could reveal signatures of past pathogen exposure. Using immunosequencing, the study profiled T cell repertoires from about 610 subjects and related those repertoires to cytomegalovirus serostatus. Besides the first cohort of 500 to 700 subjects, a separate validation cohort made up of roughly 130 different subjects was used. To predict cytomegalovirus infection status, the study combined high-throughput TCR immunosequencing, statistical association of individual TCRs with disease status, and machine learning. In a later analysis, previously published TCR beta repertoires from more than 500 donors were re-analyzed and high-resolution HLA genotyping was added so that TCR occurrence patterns could be studied. In the later analysis, no new phenotypic data were used to find candidate immune exposures; instead, reliance was placed on TCR beta sequences and their occurrence across donors. An earlier analysis of 500 to 750 of the donors applied high-throughput TCR beta sequencing to assess whether each TCR beta V gene segment acted as functional or pseudogenic. Donor age, sex, ethnicity and CMV serostatus were collected together with the repertoire data. In a later genetic analysis, genome-wide SNP genotypes for about 60% of the 666 donors were used, and that subset was treated as a discovery cohort. All discovery cohort repertoires had been generated on a single sequencing platform. HLA typing included class I and class II loci at four-digit resolution. Typing coverage varied by locus: 629-630 donors for A, B, C, DRB1 and DQB1; around 560 for DQA1; more than 600 for DPA1; approximately 490 for DPB1. About five DR-DQ haplotypes were handled as single units for association and clustering because linkage in the cohort was strong. Among roughly 370 genotyped donors of the cohort, an average of around 240,000 unique TCR beta nucleotide sequences were sequenced per donor, roughly a sixth of them non-productive. General conclusions and limits of the study: Several of the top co-occurrence clusters appeared to be linked to parvovirus B19, influenza, CMV and Epstein-Barr virus, according to a later analysis. In an earlier analysis of several hundred of the donors, most TCR beta V segments were observed in productive rearrangements about 87% or about 30% of the time, broadly matching IMGT annotations. It was suggested by the authors that the approach could potentially be generalized to other disease states and immunological phenotypes. Only TCR beta chains were sequenced in this cohort, and the absence of alpha or paired-chain data limited detectable features. A cluster of highly shared sequence variants was judged likely to represent a technical artifact of the sequencing pipeline. Linkage disequilibrium might explain the correlated functional status among segregating V segments, but an unknown experimental factor could not be ruled out. A later analysis found that HLA-associated TCR beta chains were more clonally expanded and had lower generation probabilities than equally common non-associated chains. Assigning TCR associations to individual alleles was difficult when HLA alleles, especially DR and DQ, strongly co-occurred. In a later genetic analysis, fewer N-insertions in productive TCRs were reported among donors in an Asian-associated ancestry cluster than the roughly 700-donor mean. For the cohort, immune exposure information was limited to CMV serostatus. According to a later analysis, most CMV-associated TCR beta chains appeared to be HLA-restricted, and the HLA associations seemed to be driven largely by CMV exposure. In a later analysis, TCR association rates were found to vary across HLA loci, with the most associated TCRs seen for DRB1 alleles and the fewest for HLA-C alleles. Because HLA typing was missing for some donors at each locus, association tests included only the typed subset. A total of around 150 TCR beta chains were listed by the study as associated with cytomegalovirus. In a later genetic analysis, a missense DCLRE1C variant was associated with V-gene and J-gene trimming of TCR beta chains, and the association was replicated in an independent cohort. A few of the identified cytomegalovirus-associated TCR beta chains were confirmed in vitro to be specific for cytomegalovirus antigens. Roughly uniform sequencing depth across donors was assumed in presence/absence analyses, although this assumption may not hold. In a later analysis, 15,000 to 20,000 TCR beta sequences were associated with specific HLA alleles at a false discovery rate of 0.05. Most TCR sequences were observed very rarely across donors, whereas some public TCRs were present in many individuals. A further reported finding was that TCR beta sequences accurately predicted the HLA-A and HLA-B alleles for most subjects in the first cohort. The classifier was reported to diagnose cytomegalovirus status with high specificity and sensitivity in both the original and validation cohorts. Because counts were too low, 15 to 20 rarely observed V segments, including chromosome 9 orphons, were left out of the earlier analysis of about 500 of the donors.

Library preparation used the immunoSEQ multiplex PCR assay. The multiplex PCR relied on a mix of 60 forward primers for TCR Vbeta segments and 13 reverse primers for TCR Jbeta segments. The CDR3 region of rearranged TCR beta genes was amplified from genomic DNA with a multiplex PCR assay. The Illumina HiSeq System was used to sequence the amplified TCR beta libraries as 87-base-pair reads. In the source study's methods: Across the 640 or so repertoires, a later analysis counted 75 million to 90 million unique TCR beta chains, some 11 million of which were shared by at least two donors. Raw reads were error-corrected and collapsed into unique sequences by a nearest-neighbor algorithm in which closely related sequences were merged to remove PCR and sequencing errors. V, D and J gene segments were assigned by aligning CDR3 sequences to IMGT reference sequences. For a sequence to be retained, at least a six-nucleotide match to both a V gene segment and a J gene segment was required. Rearrangements were classified as productive when the CDR3 lacked stop codons and remained in frame with V and J, and all other rearrangements were classified as non-productive. CDR3 was defined by IMGT convention, running from the second conserved V-encoded cysteine to the conserved J-encoded phenylalanine. Sequences without an unambiguous match to a single V gene segment were excluded from the earlier analysis of a few hundred of the donors. In an earlier analysis of 587 of the donors, a V segment was called functional when productive rearrangements were above 56.7%, and segregating when the standard deviation between donors exceeded 5%. A statistical classification framework was built for diagnosing cytomegalovirus status from the catalog of TCR beta chain sequences. In a later analysis, TCR nucleotide sequences were compared against IMGT/GENE-DB human TR gene sequences so that V and J genes could be assigned. Using the TCRdist pipeline, a later analysis assigned CDR3 sequences along with most-parsimonious VDJ recombination scenarios. In a later analysis, every TCR beta chain was defined by the combination of its CDR3 amino acid sequence and its V-gene family, and reads without a unique V-gene family were dropped. To address suspected cross-contamination and a sequencing artifact, a later analysis removed around 600 highly shared, low-generation-probability nucleotide sequences. A later analysis calculated a clonal expansion index for each public chain from normalized within-repertoire ranks of inferred template counts. In a later analysis, generation probabilities were computed with a VDJ recombination model fitted to out-of-frame rearrangements, and the resulting probabilities were checked against IGoR. Hypergeometric tests were used in a later analysis to score TCR-TCR, TCR-HLA and TCR-CMV co-occurrence, with a repertoire-size bias correction applied to the TCR pairs. A later analysis estimated false discovery rates by permuting HLA or CMV assignments 20 times. In a later analysis, co-occurring TCRs were grouped using DBSCAN, with TCRdist sequence similarity added in when clustering inside HLA-allele-positive subsets. Repertoires with fewer than 30,000 or more than 120,000 public chains were left out of co-occurrence clustering, as were four to six repertoires with anomalous nucleotide sharing. TCRdb took this table from immuneACCESS and kept in-frame rearrangements with V and J called. Such tables lack part of the clones; where checked against another copy, unresolved V genes explain under half of the gap, and the rest is unexplained. The D gene and trimming were derived from the DNA, and the V and J assignments and clone size from that table. The sample yields fewer than 150,000 clones; 73% were counted once. The ten largest clones take up 13% to 15% of the sample.

The sequenced material came from PBMCs. This TCR was sampled from a human donor in good health.

The CDR3 is CASSFIGGTGVARTGELFF. The sequenced DNA: TGTGCCAGCAGTTTTATTGGGGGGACCGGGGTGGCGCGGACCGGGGAGCTGTTTTTT. The rearrangement joined TRBV27 to TRBJ2-2, with a tentative D gene TRBD2 over 6 matching bases. The CDR3 runs 19 amino acids, cysteine and phenylalanine included. The retained sequence is limited to the CDR3, 57 bases, with the frame set at the first base. CDR1 and CDR2, per the germline V gene (reference sequence), are MNHEY and SMNVEV. V lost 3 bases and J lost 5 bases; the stretch between them is 25 bases long.